The next 27 T cell receptor beta chains were all read from a single sample in a study of CD8+CD57+ T cells in acquired aplastic anemia. The patients chosen for sequencing had shown expansion of CD8+CD57+ cells (detected by flow cytometry). The template for TCR beta VDJ and CDR3 sequence profiling was genomic DNA. TCRdb called the reads again in MiXCR, with one record for every CDR3 protein. The repertoire includes 210,000 or so distinct CDR3 sequences, less than 60% of them detected once, and about 20% sits in the top ten. Source material: sorted CD4+, CD8+, or CD8+CD57+ T cells (not recorded which) from PBMCs. The receptors were sampled from a human donor with aplastic anemia.

This clonotype appeared a few times. This chain connects TRBV6-1 to TRBJ1-1, with a weak D call TRBD1 (5 bases). This CDR3 comprises 13 residues. V gave up 6 bases and J gave up 0 bases, with 8 bases separating them. The germline CDR1 and CDR2 sequences are MNHNS and SASEGT. This chain's CDR3 is CASSRVVNTEAFF. The DNA for the CDR3 is TGTGCCAGCAGCAGGGTCGTGAACACTGAAGCTTTCTTT.

The chain carries TRBV20-1 and TRBJ1-5; TRBD1 might be the D (5 bases). In germline, CDR1 is DFQATT, CDR2 SNEGSKA (reference sequence). Trimming removed 6 bases at V and 8 bases at J, with 14 bases between. There are 12 residues in the CDR3. This chain's CDR3 is CSAGGGNEPQHF. In DNA form, the CDR3 reads TGCAGTGCCGGGGGGGGGAATGAGCCCCAGCATTTT.

This clonotype was recorded many times. In nucleotides, the CDR3 is TGTGCCAGTAGTACCCAGGGTTCCAACGAGGAGCAGTACTTC. Its translation: CASSTQGSNEEQYF. This chain joins TRBV19 and TRBJ2-7, with D perhaps TRBD1 (5 bases). The V and J ends lost 4 bases and 7 bases respectively, with 17 bases between them. This CDR3 comprises 14 residues. CDR1 LNHDA and CDR2 SQIVND come from the germline V gene (reference sequence).

Note on this clonotype: The junction departs from germline at one end; a sequencing error may be responsible. This chain joins TRBV5-1 and TRBJ2-5, with TRBD1 identical over 7 bases. The CDR3 is 14 amino acids. Germline CDR1 and CDR2: SGHRS and YFSETQ. The CDR3 nucleotides are TGCGCCGGCAGCCAGACAGGGCTGTGGGAGACCCAGCACTTC. This translates into CAGSQTGLWETQHF.

V usage is TRBV15 and J usage is TRBJ2-1; D ambiguous. V was pared by 4 bases and J by 6 bases, with 10 bases between. From germline, CDR1 is LNHNV and CDR2 YYDKDF (reference sequence). This CDR3 is built from 13 residues. The CDR3 spells CATSNRPVNEQFF. The CDR3 DNA is TGTGCCACCAGCAACAGACCGGTCAATGAGCAGTTCTTC.

This clonotype was seen only a few times. This rearrangement joins TRBV20-1 to TRBJ1-1, with 9 bases identical to TRBD1. V lost 2 bases and J lost 1; bases outside the gene matches: 14. Per germline, CDR1 DFQATT and CDR2 SNEGSKA (reference sequence). This CDR3 is 18 amino acids long. The CDR3 nucleotides are TGCAGTGCTAGAAACCCGGGACAGGGAAGGACCTGGAACACTGAAGCTTTCTTT. Its translation is CSARNPGQGRTWNTEAFF.

The count of this clonotype is one. The J gene is TRBJ1-2, the V gene TRBV7-9; TRBD1 is a possible D gene (5 bases). Germline-derived CDR1 and CDR2 are SEHNR and FQNEAQ (reference sequence). V shed 5 bases and J shed 4 bases, with 23 bases lying between them. The CDR3 sequence is 17 residues long. The CDR3 spells CASSQGSTGGLVYGYTF. The DNA for the CDR3 is TGTGCCAGCAGCCAAGGATCTACGGGGGGATTAGTCTATGGCTACACCTTC. The whole variable domain, filled in from reference TRBV7-9 and TRBJ1-2, reads DTGVSQNPRHKITKRGQNVTFRCDPISEHNRLYWYRQTLGQGPEFLTYFQNEAQLEKSRLLSDRFSAERPKGSFSTLEIQRTEQGDSAMYLCASSQGSTGGLVYGYTFGSGTRLTVV.

The chain is built from TRBV29-1 and TRBJ2-7, with D perhaps matching TRBD1 (5 bases). With 7 bases removed from V and 0 bases from J, the gap between germline ends came to 13 bases. This CDR3 region has 13 residues. The germline gives CDR1 SQVTM, CDR2 ANQGSEA. DNA of the CDR3: TGCAGCGCTCGACAGTTGAGCTCCTACGAGCAGTACTTC. It translates to CSARQLSSYEQYF.

Worth noting for this clonotype: At one boundary the junction diverges from the germline segment, which might be a read error. The chain carries TRBV6-6 and TRBJ2-1, with TRBD1 matching over 8 bases. Germline CDR1 MNHNY, CDR2 SVGAGI (reference sequence). The CDR3 is 15 residues long. The DNA of the CDR3 is TGTGCCAGCAGTTTAAGGTCGATCGGGGGACAGGACGAAGGCTTC. It translates to CASSLRSIGGQDEGF.

The chain carries TRBV18 and TRBJ1-2, with 7 bases fitting TRBD1. The germline V gene has CDR1 KGHSH and CDR2 LQKENI. Trimming took 3 bases from V and 10 from J; bases not matched to a gene: 14. There are 15 residues in the CDR3. The CDR3 spells CASSPGTANWGDYTF. For the CDR3, the DNA is TGTGCCAGCTCACCTGGGACAGCCAACTGGGGTGACTACACCTTC.

The chain employs TRBV24-1 and TRBJ2-3; 11 positions agree with TRBD2. Germline trimming cut 3 bases from V and 2 bases from J; bases unmatched to any gene: 3. This CDR3 contains 16 residues. From germline, CDR1 is KGHDR and CDR2 SFDVKD. Here the CDR3 DNA reads TGTGCCACCAGTGATCCTAGCGGGGGGATCACAGATACGCAGTATTTT. Translated: CATSDPSGGITDTQYF.

The chain couples TRBV5-1 to TRBJ2-1, with 13 bases that match TRBD2. Germline V gives CDR1 SGHRS, CDR2 YFSETQ. The junction had 11 bases not matched to a gene; V was cut back by 4 bases and J by 7 bases. The CDR3 spans 17 residues. The CDR3 loop reads CASSHGTSGATVNEQFF. The CDR3 DNA is TGCGCCAGCAGCCACGGGACTAGCGGGGCTACGGTAAATGAGCAGTTCTTC.

Comments on this clonotype: A much larger clone differs by one base, so this may be a read error. This sequence joins TRBV6-6 and TRBJ2-7; perhaps TRBD1 as D (6 bases). Germline assignment: CDR1 MNHNY and CDR2 SVGAGI (reference sequence). Trimming pared 6 bases from V and 3 bases from J, leaving 12 bases between. This CDR3 region has 13 residues. CDR3 bases: TGTGCCAGCAGAGATACAGGGCACTACGAGCAGTACTTC. This gives the protein CASRDTGHYEQYF.

Many counts were recorded for this clonotype. The chain recombines TRBV12-3 or TRBV12-4 with TRBJ1-1; D is possibly TRBD1 (5 bases). Trimming took 6 bases from V and 4 from J, leaving 15 bases between them. This CDR3 has 14 residues. CDR3: CASSLYGGGTEAFF. The CDR3 DNA is TGTGCCAGCAGCCTGTATGGGGGTGGCACTGAAGCTTTCTTT.

This chain connects TRBV10-3 to TRBJ1-2; 8 bases agree with TRBD1. CDR1 and CDR2 (germline): ENHRY, SYGVKD. The ends lost 4 bases at V and 3 bases at J; junction bases unmatched: 4. The CDR3 is made up of 14 amino acids. The CDR3 nucleotides are TGTGCCATCAGTGTAACACAGGGGGACTATGGCTACACCTTC. Translating gives CAISVTQGDYGYTF.

For this clonotype: Since a much larger clone is just one base distant, this may be a read error. The genes are TRBV7-2 and TRBJ2-5; no firm D call. CDR3 length: 11 residues. Germline CDR1 and CDR2: SGHTA and FQGNSA. DNA for the CDR3: TGTGCCGGCAGTCCCGCGGAGACCCAGTACTTC. Translating it yields CAGSPAETQYF.

The genes are TRBV2 and TRBJ2-3; D is unclear. The CDR3 sequence is 12 residues long. CDR1 is SNHLY, CDR2 FYNNEI, per germline. Trimming took 7 bases from V and 4 from J, leaving 9 bases between them. The CDR3 reads CASTLWADTQYF. CDR3 sequence (DNA): TGTGCCAGCACCCTCTGGGCAGATACGCAGTATTTT.

This clonotype has only a few counts. The chain joins TRBV3-1 to TRBJ1-3; D call uncertain. Trimming took 2 bases from V and 3 from J, leaving 8 bases between them. Looked up from germline, CDR1 is LGHDT and CDR2 is YNNKEL (reference sequence). The CDR3 is 14 residues long. CDR3 coding DNA: TGTGCCAGCAGCCAATGGGATCTTGGAAACACCATATATTTT. It specifies CASSQWDLGNTIYF.

This clonotype was detected ten times or more. The chain carries TRBV6-5 and TRBJ1-2; D is ambiguous. Germline CDR1 MNHEY, CDR2 SVGAGI. The CDR3 contains 11 residues. V was cut by 6 bases and J by 5 bases, with 7 bases left in between. The CDR3 loop reads CASSRGYGYTF. In DNA, the CDR3 is TGTGCCAGCAGCCGAGGATATGGCTACACCTTC.

This clonotype showed up many times. This chain links TRBV6-6 with TRBJ1-5, with D possibly matching TRBD1 (5 bases). Trimming removed 6 bases from V and 4 bases from J, with 7 bases in between. This CDR3 has 12 amino acids. Germline V lookup: CDR1 MNHNY, CDR2 SVGAGI (reference sequence). The CDR3 DNA follows: TGTGCCAGCAGGGGGCAGAATCAGCCCCAGCATTTT. It specifies CASRGQNQPQHF.

This clonotype was recorded once. The genes are TRBV10-3 and TRBJ2-7; TRBD2 matches at 8 bases. The CDR3 runs 15 residues. After removal of 6 bases from V and 3 bases from J, the junction contained 10 bases not matched to a gene. Per the germline V gene, CDR1 is ENHRY and CDR2 is SYGVKD. CDR3 region: CAIRAGGGGVYEQYF. As DNA, the CDR3 is TGTGCCATCAGAGCCGGGGGGGGAGGGGTCTACGAGCAGTACTTC.

The V call is TRBV7-9, the J call TRBJ1-4; D call uncertain. The CDR3 length is 12 residues. Germline lookup yields CDR1 SEHNR and CDR2 FQNEAQ (reference sequence). Trimming pared 1 base from V and 8 bases from J, leaving 5 bases between. As DNA, the CDR3 is TGTGCCAGCAGCTTAGAGTTGGAAAAACTGTTTTTT. Translation gives CASSLELEKLFF.

This clonotype was counted at least ten times. The chain is built from TRBV20-1 and TRBJ1-6; D is unclear. From germline, CDR1 is DFQATT and CDR2 SNEGSKA (reference sequence). V shed 1 base and J shed 4 bases, with 8 bases lying between them. CDR3 length equals 14 residues. Written as DNA, the CDR3 is TGCAGTGCTAGAGGAGAGGGTTATAATTCACCCCTCCACTTT. It translates to CSARGEGYNSPLHF.

V usage is TRBV25-1 and J usage is TRBJ2-2; D is possibly TRBD2 (6 bases). In germline, CDR1 is MGHDK, CDR2 SYGVNS. Deletions cut 10 bases from V and 6 bases from J, with 12 bases between. This CDR3 spans 12 amino acids. CDR3 sequence reads: CATGPSAGELFF. DNA of the CDR3: TGTGCCACCGGGCCTAGCGCCGGGGAGCTGTTTTTT.

This clonotype was recorded only once. This rearrangement joins TRBV10-3 to TRBJ1-1; perhaps TRBD1 as D (6 bases). The CDR3 has 16 residues. Per germline, CDR1 ENHRY and CDR2 SYGVKD. Trimming removed 4 bases at V and 4 bases at J, with 19 bases between. In nucleotides, the CDR3 is TGTGCCATCAGTGCCGACAGGACGGGTTCCGGCACTGAAGCTTTCTTT. It is translated as CAISADRTGSGTEAFF.

The chain uses TRBV12-5 and TRBJ2-7; D gene unclear. This CDR3 is built from 14 residues. Trimming removed 1 base at V and 1 base at J, with 8 bases between. Germline CDR1 and CDR2: LGHNT and FRNRAP. CDR3 DNA: TGTGCTAGTGGTTTGGGATCGGTTTCCTACGAGCAGTACTTC. Encoded protein: CASGLGSVSYEQYF.

This chain connects TRBV7-9 to TRBJ2-7; a possible D gene is TRBD1 (5 bases). Trimming left V 4 bases short and J 2 bases short, with 9 bases between. CDR1 SEHNR and CDR2 FQNEAQ come from the germline V gene (reference sequence). The CDR3 totals 13 residues. CDR3 protein: CASSSGSTYEQYF. Here the CDR3 DNA reads TGTGCCAGCAGCTCAGGGTCCACCTACGAGCAGTACTTC. Complete variable domain (other parts from reference TRBV7-9 and TRBJ2-7): DTGVSQNPRHKITKRGQNVTFRCDPISEHNRLYWYRQTLGQGPEFLTYFQNEAQLEKSRLLSDRFSAERPKGSFSTLEIQRTEQGDSAMYLCASSSGSTYEQYFGPGTRLTVT.